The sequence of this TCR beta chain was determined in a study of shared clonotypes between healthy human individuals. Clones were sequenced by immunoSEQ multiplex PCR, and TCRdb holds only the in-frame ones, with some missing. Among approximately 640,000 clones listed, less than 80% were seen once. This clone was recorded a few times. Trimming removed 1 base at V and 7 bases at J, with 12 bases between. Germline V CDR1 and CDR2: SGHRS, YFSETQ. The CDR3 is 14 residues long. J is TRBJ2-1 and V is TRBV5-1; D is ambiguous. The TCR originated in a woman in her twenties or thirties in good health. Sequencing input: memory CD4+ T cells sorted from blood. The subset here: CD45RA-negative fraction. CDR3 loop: CASSLIGTENEQFF. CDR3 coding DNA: TGCGCCAGCAGCTTGATTGGTACGGAAAATGAGCAGTTCTTC.